This T cell receptor beta chain is drawn from a study of blood T cell repertoires in COVID-19. Looking at the study overall: The United States, Italy and Spain were the sources of the acute and convalescent COVID-19 samples. PBMCs, B-cell-depleted T cells, or T cells were the source of the cDNA or gDNA that made up the material.

Authors' data handling: Scientists estimated how many nucleated cells there were by amplifying reference gene primers. TCRdb's table, derived via immunoSEQ multiplex PCR, lists solely in-frame clones and lacks some. V and J calls and clone size are as listed in that table; D and trimming were resolved from the DNA. The sample contains over 200,000 clones, 88% of which appear only once. Germline V lookup: CDR1 SGDLS, CDR2 YYNGEE. CDR3 size: 14 residues. The V gene lost 7 bases and the J gene lost 0 bases, with 8 bases spanning the gap. Material for sequencing was peripheral blood. This TCR came from a man aged 60 to 69 who had recovered from COVID-19. The V call is TRBV9, the J call TRBJ1-6; D uncertain. CDR3: CASSPSSYNSPLHF. CDR3 DNA sequence: TGTGCCAGCTCCCCGAGCTCCTATAATTCACCCCTCCACTTT.